This TCR beta chain was captured in a study of immune evolution from preneoplasia to lung adenocarcinoma. The study's findings and limits: Clonality was highest in normal lung, lower in later-stage lesions apparently.

The method was immunoSEQ multiplex PCR; TCRdb's version includes in-frame clones alone and lacks a portion of them. This sample has 3,000 or so clones; about nine tenths occur once, and the top ten carry 7% to 10%. Each case's diagnosis was confirmed by two pathologists on H&E. Points on this clone: Its antigen is currently unknown.

This TCR was sampled from a person between 60 and 79 years old with lung adenocarcinoma. Sequencing was carried out using FFPE adjacent normal lung tissue.

CDR3 nucleotide sequence: TGTGCCAGCAGTTATATGGGATCCCGCTCCTACGAGCAGTACTTC. It specifies CASSYMGSRSYEQYF. V usage is TRBV6-5 and J usage is TRBJ2-7; D is unresolved. This CDR3 is built from 15 residues. The ends were cut back, 3 bases at V and 0 bases at J, with 12 bases in the middle. Germline CDR1 reads MNHEY; CDR2 reads SVGAGI.